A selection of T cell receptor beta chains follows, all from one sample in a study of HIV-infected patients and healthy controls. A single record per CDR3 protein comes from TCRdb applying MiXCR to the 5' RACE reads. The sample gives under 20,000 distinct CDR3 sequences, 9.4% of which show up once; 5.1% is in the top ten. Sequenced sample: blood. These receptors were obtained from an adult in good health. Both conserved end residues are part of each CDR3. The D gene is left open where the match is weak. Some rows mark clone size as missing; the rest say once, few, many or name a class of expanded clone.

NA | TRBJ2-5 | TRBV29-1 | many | CSTGERETQYF | TGCAGCACTGGGGAGAGGGAGACCCAGTACTTC
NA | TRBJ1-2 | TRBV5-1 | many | CASSLADNSNYGYTF | TGCGCCAGCAGCTTGGCGGACAACTCTAACTATGGCTACACCTTC
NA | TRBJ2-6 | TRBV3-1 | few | CASEDDSGANVLTF | TGTGCCAGCGAGGATGACTCTGGGGCCAACGTCCTGACTTTC
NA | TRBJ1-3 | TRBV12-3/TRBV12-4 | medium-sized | CASSYRTSGNTIYF | TGTGCCAGCAGTTACCGAACATCTGGAAACACCATATATTTT
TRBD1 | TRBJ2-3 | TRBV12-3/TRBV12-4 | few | CASSLPPTGSADTQYF | TGTGCCAGCAGTTTACCTCCGACAGGGTCAGCAGATACGCAGTATTTT
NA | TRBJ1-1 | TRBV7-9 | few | CASSSVSGVTEAFF | TGTGCCAGCAGCTCCGTCTCTGGCGTCACTGAAGCTTTCTTT
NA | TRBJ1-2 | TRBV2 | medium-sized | CASSAEYGYTF | TGTGCCAGCAGTGCCGAATATGGCTACACCTTC
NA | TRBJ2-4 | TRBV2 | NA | CASKGGPAKNIQYF | TGTGCCAGCAAGGGGGGGCCCGCCAAAAACATTCAGTACTTC
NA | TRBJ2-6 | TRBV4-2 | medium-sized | CASSQGDSSSGANVLTF | TGTGCCAGCAGCCAAGGTGACTCTAGCTCTGGGGCCAACGTCCTGACTTTC
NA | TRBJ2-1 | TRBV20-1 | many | CSARDLVKGYNEQFF | TGCAGTGCTCGAGACCTTGTAAAGGGCTACAATGAGCAGTTCTTC
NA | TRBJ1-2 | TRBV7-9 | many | CASSLAYGRGEVGYTF | TGTGCCAGCAGCTTAGCATACGGCAGGGGAGAGGTTGGCTACACCTTC
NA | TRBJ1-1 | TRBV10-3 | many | CAISGSTEAFF | TGTGCCATCAGTGGGTCGACTGAAGCTTTCTTT
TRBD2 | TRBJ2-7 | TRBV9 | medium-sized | CASSPGRSSSYEQYF | TGTGCCAGCAGTCCCGGGAGGTCGAGCTCCTACGAGCAGTACTTC
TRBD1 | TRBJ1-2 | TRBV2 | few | CASRKDRESGYTF | TGTGCCAGCAGAAAGGACAGGGAAAGTGGCTACACCTTC
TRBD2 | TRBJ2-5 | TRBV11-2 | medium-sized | CASSHHPGLAEETQYF | TGTGCCAGCAGCCACCACCCGGGACTAGCGGAAGAGACCCAGTACTTC
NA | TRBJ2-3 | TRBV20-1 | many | CSAPTGDSTDTQYF | TGCAGTGCTCCGACAGGAGATAGCACAGATACGCAGTATTTT
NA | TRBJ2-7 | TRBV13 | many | CASSVWSRSYEQYF | TGTGCCAGCAGCGTCTGGTCCCGCTCCTACGAGCAGTACTTC
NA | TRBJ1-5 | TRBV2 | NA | CASSDRLGPQHF | TGTGCCAGCAGTGACCGTCTTGGGCCCCAGCATTTT
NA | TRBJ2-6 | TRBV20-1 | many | CSATSSGANVLTF | TGCAGTGCTACTAGCTCTGGGGCCAACGTCCTGACTTTC
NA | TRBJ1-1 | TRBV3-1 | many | CASSPAGNTEAFF | TGTGCCAGCAGCCCTGCGGGGAACACTGAAGCTTTCTTT
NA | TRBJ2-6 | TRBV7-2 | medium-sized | CASSLFPESGANVLTF | TGTGCCAGCAGCTTATTTCCGGAGTCTGGGGCCAACGTCCTGACTTTC
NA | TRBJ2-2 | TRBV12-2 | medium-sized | CASRFQGPSNTGELFF | TGTGCAAGTCGCTTTCAGGGACCATCGAACACCGGGGAGCTGTTTTTT
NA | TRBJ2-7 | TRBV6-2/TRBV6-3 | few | CASMAGPYEQYF | TGTGCCAGCATGGCCGGTCCCTACGAGCAGTACTTC
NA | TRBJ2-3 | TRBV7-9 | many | CASSPGADTQYF | TGTGCCAGCAGCCCGGGCGCGGATACGCAGTATTTT
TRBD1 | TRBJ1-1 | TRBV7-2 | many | CASSQQTGSLAFF | TGTGCCAGCAGCCAACAGACAGGGAGCCTGGCTTTCTTT
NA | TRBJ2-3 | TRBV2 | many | CAIPFQRQKAMGTDTQYF | TGTGCCATCCCATTCCAGCGGCAGAAGGCTATGGGCACAGATACGCAGTATTTT
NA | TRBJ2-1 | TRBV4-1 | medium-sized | CASSHARYNEQFF | TGCGCCAGCAGCCATGCTCGCTACAATGAGCAGTTCTTC